These 13 T cell receptor beta chains share one sample of origin, sequenced in a study of T cells in Graves' hyperthyroidism and ophthalmopathy. RNA transcripts were the template for amplifying TCR beta CDR3 regions. First-round RT-PCR with HTBI primers amplified the TCR CDR3 region. TCRdb redid the calling of the multiplex PCR reads with MiXCR, one entry per CDR3 protein. The profile shows hundreds of thousands of distinct CDR3 sequences, 15% to 18% of them singletons. The sequencing sample was made of blood. All receptors come from a woman between 18 and 30 years old with Graves' hyperthyroidism.

This clonotype was picked up many times. The chain carries TRBV12-3 or TRBV12-4 and TRBJ1-5; D gene unclear. This CDR3 has 15 residues. V lost 1 base and J 0 bases, leaving 7 bases between the germline ends. The CDR3 sequence: CASSLVGYSNQPQHF. DNA of the CDR3: TGTGCCAGCAGTTTAGTGGGTTATAGCAATCAGCCCCAGCATTTT.

Ten or more counts support this clonotype. The CDR3: CASSYPSGSVDHEQFF. CDR3 DNA sequence: TGCGCCAGCAGCTACCCTAGCGGGAGTGTCGATCATGAGCAGTTCTTC. The rearrangement links TRBV4-1 to TRBJ2-1, with 10 bases that match TRBD2. Germline loops: CDR1 MGHRA, CDR2 YSYEKL. Trimming removed 5 bases from V and 8 bases from J; junction bases left unmatched: 12. The CDR3 runs 16 residues.

This clonotype appeared a few times. V is TRBV19 and J is TRBJ2-1; 10 bases are shared with TRBD1. V dropped 5 bases and J dropped 4; count of bases not matched to a gene: 5. CDR1 and CDR2 (germline): LNHDA, SQIVND (reference sequence). The CDR3 loop spans 15 amino acids. The CDR3 spells CASSPWDRGYNEQFF. CDR3 sequence (DNA): TGTGCCAGTAGTCCTTGGGACAGGGGTTACAATGAGCAGTTCTTC.

In nucleotides, the CDR3 is TGTGCCAGCAGTTATTGGTTCAGGGGGGACACCGGGGAGCTGTTTTTT. Translating gives CASSYWFRGDTGELFF. The chain joins TRBV6-2 or TRBV6-3 to TRBJ2-2, with a weak D call TRBD1 (7 bases). Germline-derived CDR1 and CDR2 are MNHEY and SVGEGT. The CDR3 is 16 residues long. The V end lost 3 bases, the J end lost 3 bases, and 14 bases lay between the germline ends.

This clonotype appeared many times. The chain employs TRBV11-2 and TRBJ2-7; 8 bases align to TRBD1. V lost 6 bases and J lost 0; bases outside the gene matches: 10. Germline V gene sequence: CDR1 SGHAT, CDR2 FQNNGV. This CDR3 spans 16 amino acids. The CDR3 coding sequence is TGTGCCAGCAGTTCAATTCAGGGGGCGGCCTCCTACGAGCAGTACTTC. This gives the protein CASSSIQGAASYEQYF.

This clonotype was detected a few times. J is TRBJ2-3 and V is TRBV15, with 8 bases identical to TRBD1. V trimming: 3 bases; J trimming: 3 bases; junction bases outside the gene matches: 8. CDR1 LNHNV and CDR2 YYDKDF come from the germline V gene (reference sequence). This CDR3 spans 16 amino acids. DNA for the CDR3: TGTGCCACCAGCAGGAGACAGGGGCAAGGGACAGATACGCAGTATTTT. It encodes CATSRRQGQGTDTQYF.

This clonotype was observed at least ten times. V and J are TRBV5-1 and TRBJ1-1; the D gene is possibly TRBD1 (6 bases). V dropped 2 bases and J dropped 2 bases, with 16 bases sitting between them. The germline CDR1 and CDR2 sequences are SGHRS and YFSETQ. The CDR3 is 16 amino acids. The CDR3 loop reads CASSFPPRGGNTEAFF. The CDR3 bases are TGCGCCAGCAGCTTTCCTCCTCGGGGGGGCAACACTGAAGCTTTCTTT.

This clonotype was seen at least ten times. V gene TRBV27 combines with J gene TRBJ2-1; D gene ambiguous. This CDR3 contains 14 residues. Trimming removed 6 bases from V and 0 bases from J, with 9 bases in between. CDR1 and CDR2 (germline): MNHEY, SMNVEV (reference sequence). The CDR3 loop reads CASRVSSSYNEQFF. DNA for the CDR3: TGTGCCAGCAGGGTTAGCAGCTCCTACAATGAGCAGTTCTTC.

This clonotype showed up many times. The chain employs TRBV2 and TRBJ2-7; either TRBD1 or TRBD2 may fit D (6 bases each). Germline CDR1 SNHLY, CDR2 FYNNEI. There are 13 residues in the CDR3. The ends were cut back, 9 bases at V and 4 bases at J, with 16 bases in the middle. The CDR3, as DNA: TGTGCCAGAGGGGGGAAGGACTGGTACGAGCAGTACTTC. Residues: CARGGKDWYEQYF. Based on the CDR3 plus reference TRBV2 and TRBJ2-7, the full variable domain is EPEVTQTPSHQVTQMGQEVILRCVPISNHLYFYWYRQILGQKVEFLVSFYNNEISEKSEIFDDQFSVERPDGSNFTLKIRSTKLEDSAMYFCARGGKDWYEQYFGPGTRLTVT.

This clonotype was seen repeatedly, ten times or more. The chain has TRBV7-2 and TRBJ1-5; D ambiguous. The CDR3 spans 15 residues. Germline CDR1 and CDR2: SGHTA and FQGNSA. Trimming shortened V by 1 base and J by 4 bases, and 11 bases separated the two germline ends. The CDR3 here is CASSLDQRNNQPQHF. In DNA form, the CDR3 reads TGTGCCAGCAGCTTAGACCAGCGAAATAATCAGCCCCAGCATTTT.

This clonotype was seen at least ten times. The genes are TRBV6-2 or TRBV6-3 and TRBJ1-5, with D unclear. The CDR3 covers 13 residues. CDR1 and CDR2 (germline): MNHEY, SVGEGT. V lost 0 bases and J 7 bases, leaving 7 bases between the germline ends. The CDR3 region has the DNA TGTGCCAGCAGTTACTCAGGGATCCAGCCCCAGCATTTT. As protein: CASSYSGIQPQHF.

This clonotype was counted between two and nine times. The rearrangement joins TRBV16 to TRBJ2-1; TRBD2 matches at 11 bases. CDR1 and CDR2 from the germline V gene are KGHSY and FQNENV. The junction had 5 bases not matched to a gene; V was cut back by 1 base and J by 3 bases. The CDR3 is made up of 17 amino acids. The CDR3 nucleotides read TGTGCCAGCAGCCAATGGGCTAGCGGGGGGAACTACAATGAGCAGTTCTTC. This gives the protein CASSQWASGGNYNEQFF.

This clonotype showed up just a few times. The chain recombines TRBV28 with TRBJ2-2, with D possibly being TRBD1 (6 bases). The germline V and J ends were trimmed by 8 bases and 0 bases, with 7 bases remaining between them. This CDR3 region has 13 residues. Germline CDR1 and CDR2: MDHEN and SYDVKM. The CDR3 bases are TGTGCCAGCGACAGGACGAACACCGGGGAGCTGTTTTTT. It specifies CASDRTNTGELFF.